The 22 T cell receptor beta chains below all came from one sample that was sequenced in a study of blood T cell repertoires in COVID-19. Here immunoSEQ multiplex PCR was the method, and the copy in TCRdb shows in-frame clones only, minus some. This repertoire shows about 59,000 clones, roughly four fifths found once; its top ten account for more than 8%. The source material was peripheral blood. Receptors were obtained from a human donor in a cohort sampled during active COVID-19.

The chain carries TRBV12-3 or TRBV12-4 and TRBJ2-2; D gene unclear. V was clipped by 3 bases and J by 7 bases, with 9 bases between them. CDR3 length equals 13 residues. CDR3 sequence (DNA): TGTGCCAGCAGTTTTCGAGGCATCGGGGAGCTGTTTTTT. It yields the protein CASSFRGIGELFF.

V is TRBV18 and J is TRBJ1-1; perhaps TRBD1 as D (6 bases). Germline CDR1 and CDR2: KGHSH and LQKENI. Trimming shortened V by 8 bases and J by 0 bases, and 16 bases separated the two germline ends. This CDR3 is built from 15 residues. The CDR3 protein is CASRRGDTLNTEAFF. The CDR3 DNA reads as TGTGCCAGCCGTCGGGGGGACACATTGAACACTGAAGCTTTCTTT.

The chain links TRBV11-2 to TRBJ2-5; 12 nucleotides line up with TRBD2. The CDR3 runs to 16 residues. Germline trimming cut 5 bases from V and 9 bases from J; bases unmatched to any gene: 13. From germline, CDR1 is SGHAT and CDR2 FQNNGV. CDR3 nucleotides: TGTGCCAGCAGCCCCTGGACTAGCGGGGCCCCCAGGGCCCAGTACTTC. Residues: CASSPWTSGAPRAQYF. Combining the CDR3 with reference TRBV11-2 and TRBJ2-5 gives the whole variable domain EAGVAQSPRYKIIEKRQSVAFWCNPISGHATLYWYQQILGQGPKLLIQFQNNGVVDDSQLPKDRFSAERLKGVDSTLKIQPAKLEDSAVYLCASSPWTSGAPRAQYFGPGTRLLVL.

The V call is TRBV7-9, the J call TRBJ2-1; D possibly corresponds to TRBD1 (6 bases). The V gene's germline CDR1 is SEHNR and CDR2 FQNEAQ (reference sequence). This CDR3 has 15 residues. V was shortened by 5 bases and J by 7 bases, with 18 bases between the two germline ends. The CDR3 region is CASSPGQGSNNEQFF. As DNA, the CDR3 is TGTGCCAGCAGCCCCGGCCAGGGGAGTAATAATGAGCAGTTCTTC.

This clone was recorded at least ten times. The V gene is TRBV15, the J gene TRBJ2-2; TRBD2 matches 11 bases. The V gene end was trimmed by 6 bases and the J gene end by 4 bases; junction bases not matched to a gene: 7. This CDR3 has 16 residues. The germline gives CDR1 LNHNV, CDR2 YYDKDF (reference sequence). CDR3: CATRVSGRAGTGELFF. The DNA for the CDR3 is TGTGCCACCAGAGTTAGCGGGAGGGCCGGCACCGGGGAGCTGTTTTTT.

The chain has TRBV7-9 and TRBJ2-3; perhaps TRBD2 as D (5 bases). Germline assignment: CDR1 SEHNR and CDR2 FQNEAQ (reference sequence). CDR3 length equals 15 residues. Trimming left V 1 base short and J 1 base short, with 9 bases between. CDR3: CASSLGTVGTDTQYF. CDR3 bases: TGTGCCAGCAGCTTAGGGACTGTCGGCACAGATACGCAGTATTTT. The whole variable domain, filled in from reference TRBV7-9 and TRBJ2-3, reads DTGVSQNPRHKITKRGQNVTFRCDPISEHNRLYWYRQTLGQGPEFLTYFQNEAQLEKSRLLSDRFSAERPKGSFSTLEIQRTEQGDSAMYLCASSLGTVGTDTQYFGPGTRLTVL.

This chain uses TRBV28 with TRBJ2-1; TRBD2 aligns across 7 bases. Germline V gives CDR1 MDHEN, CDR2 SYDVKM. The CDR3 covers 13 residues. The V segment lost 5 bases and the J segment 7 bases; nucleotides outside the gene matches: 5. CDR3 bases: TGTGCCAGCAGTCGCGGGAGTAGTAATGAGCAGTTCTTC. Protein: CASSRGSSNEQFF.

V is TRBV18 and J is TRBJ2-1; 13 nucleotides agree with TRBD2. The germline V gene has CDR1 KGHSH and CDR2 LQKENI. The length of the CDR3 is 15 residues. J gave up 9 bases and V 3 bases, and 5 bases lay outside the gene matches. The CDR3 DNA follows: TGTGCCAGCTCACCGGGACTAGCGGGAATAGTTGAGCAGTTCTTC. Its protein product is CASSPGLAGIVEQFF.

This clone was found a few times. This chain joins TRBV5-6 and TRBJ1-2, with 8 bases lining up with TRBD1. V gave up 3 bases and J gave up 7 bases; unmatched junction bases: 8. The CDR3 has 14 residues. Germline V lookup: CDR1 SGHDT, CDR2 YYEEEE. CDR3 coding DNA: TGTGCCAGCAGCTATGGACAGGGTGAGGTTGGCTACACCTTC. This gives the protein CASSYGQGEVGYTF.

The rearrangement uses TRBV6-5 and TRBJ2-1; maybe TRBD2 (5 bases). Germline-derived CDR1 and CDR2 are MNHEY and SVGAGI. V lost 6 bases and J 4 bases, leaving 13 bases between the germline ends. This CDR3 contains 14 residues. The CDR3 loop is CASSRKLVYNEQFF. CDR3 nucleotide sequence: TGTGCCAGCAGCCGAAAACTAGTTTACAATGAGCAGTTCTTC.

The gene calls are TRBV27 and TRBJ2-2; 11 bases match TRBD2. V was pared by 5 bases and J by 3 bases, with 5 bases of the junction left unmatched. This CDR3 is 16 amino acids long. CDR1 is MNHEY and CDR2 is SMNVEV in the germline V gene (reference sequence). The CDR3 nucleotides are TGTGCCAGCAGTCCCGGGACTAGCGGATACACCGGGGAGCTGTTTTTT. This translates into CASSPGTSGYTGELFF.

The chain links TRBV3-1 (or the pseudogene TRBV3-2) to TRBJ1-1; TRBD1 might be the D (6 bases). Between the trimmed V and J ends, which lost 11 bases and 5 bases, there was a span of 12 bases. The CDR3 has 11 residues. The germline V gene has CDR1 LGHDT and CDR2 YNNKEL (reference sequence). This CDR3 is CASRGGTEAFF. The CDR3 DNA reads as TGTGCCTCTAGGGGGGGGACTGAAGCTTTCTTT.

The V and J genes are TRBV3-1 (or the pseudogene TRBV3-2) and TRBJ2-7; TRBD1 matches 7 bases. Germline V gene lookup returns CDR1 LGHDT and CDR2 YNNKEL (reference sequence). The length of the CDR3 is 14 residues. The junction had 9 bases not matched to a gene; V was cut back by 6 bases and J by 4 bases. CDR3 sequence: CASSKTGNFYEQYF. For the CDR3, the DNA is TGTGCCAGCAGTAAGACAGGGAACTTTTACGAGCAGTACTTC.

The gene calls are TRBV5-4 and TRBJ2-5; maybe TRBD1 (5 bases). Trimming cost V 4 bases and J 2 bases, with 15 bases left between them. This CDR3 comprises 15 residues. CDR1 SGHNT and CDR2 YYREEE come from the germline V gene (reference sequence). The CDR3 DNA sequence: TGTGCCAGCAGCCCCAGACAAGGGGCACAAGAGACCCAGTACTTC. Protein sequence: CASSPRQGAQETQYF.

This sequence joins TRBV7-2 and TRBJ2-7; 13 bases fit TRBD2. Per germline, CDR1 SGHTA and CDR2 FQGNSA. Losses at the gene ends were 5 bases for V and 6 bases for J; bases not matched to a gene: 7. CDR3 length equals 15 residues. The CDR3 DNA is TGTGCCAGCAGCAAAACTAGCGGGAGGGCCGTCGAGCAGTACTTC. It yields the protein CASSKTSGRAVEQYF. Combining the CDR3 with reference TRBV7-2 and TRBJ2-7 gives the whole variable domain GAGVSQSPSNKVTEKGKDVELRCDPISGHTALYWYRQSLGQGLEFLIYFQGNSAPDKSGLPSDRFSAERTGGSVSTLTIQRTQQEDSAVYLCASSKTSGRAVEQYFGPGTRLTVT.

V gene TRBV7-2 combines with J gene TRBJ2-7; D is ambiguous. Germline CDR1 SGHTA, CDR2 FQGNSA. Trimming shortened V by 0 bases and J by 1 base, and 10 bases separated the two germline ends. The CDR3 is 15 residues long. The CDR3 spells CASSLAVQKSYEQYF. DNA of the CDR3: TGTGCCAGCAGCTTAGCGGTTCAGAAGTCCTACGAGCAGTACTTC.

Note on this clone: The junction and the germline gene differ at one end; a read error may be behind it. This chain connects TRBV18 to TRBJ2-5, with D tentatively TRBD1 (7 bases). The CDR3 contains 14 residues. Germline V gives CDR1 KGHSH, CDR2 LQKENI. The CDR3 DNA is TGTGCCAGCTCACCTGCAGGAGGGAAGGGACAGAGGCACTTC. It is translated as CASSPAGGKGQRHF.

The J gene is TRBJ2-5, the V gene TRBV11-2; no reliable D call. Germline V gene sequence: CDR1 SGHAT, CDR2 FQNNGV. V lost 0 bases and J lost 5, with 7 bases in between. CDR3 length: 13 residues. The CDR3 DNA is TGTGCCAGCAGCTTAGAGGTAGTGGAGACCCAGTACTTC. It specifies CASSLEVVETQYF. The whole variable domain, remainder taken from reference TRBV11-2 and TRBJ2-5, is EAGVAQSPRYKIIEKRQSVAFWCNPISGHATLYWYQQILGQGPKLLIQFQNNGVVDDSQLPKDRFSAERLKGVDSTLKIQPAKLEDSAVYLCASSLEVVETQYFGPGTRLLVL.

The J gene is TRBJ2-5, the V gene TRBV24-1, with D hard to call. V lost 2 bases and J 0 bases, leaving 18 bases between the germline ends. The CDR3 totals 18 residues. Germline V gene data show CDR1 as KGHDR and CDR2 as SFDVKD. The CDR3 loop is CATSDSTPLDGYQETQYF. DNA of the CDR3: TGTGCCACCAGTGATTCTACTCCCCTAGACGGGTACCAAGAGACCCAGTACTTC.

The rearrangement links TRBV7-2 to TRBJ1-5; D uncertain. The ends were cut back, 4 bases at V and 4 bases at J, with 14 bases in the middle. The germline V gene encodes CDR1 SGHTA and CDR2 FQGNSA. The CDR3 is 15 residues long. The CDR3 coding sequence is TGTGCCAGCAGCTCCTCAGGCAGGCCTAATCAGCCCCAGCATTTT. Protein: CASSSSGRPNQPQHF.

The rearrangement links TRBV5-6 to TRBJ1-5; possible D gene TRBD1, 5 bases. The V gene lost 4 bases and the J gene lost 0 bases, with 14 bases spanning the gap. The CDR3 is 16 amino acids. Germline V CDR1 and CDR2: SGHDT, YYEEEE. CDR3 protein: CASSRRDLISNQPQHF. In nucleotides, the CDR3 is TGTGCCAGCAGCAGACGGGACTTGATTAGCAATCAGCCCCAGCATTTT.

V gene TRBV4-2 combines with J gene TRBJ1-1; the match to TRBD1 covers 9 bases. Unmatched junction bases numbered 13, after V lost 4 bases and J lost 4 bases. Per germline, CDR1 LGHNA and CDR2 YNFKEQ. This CDR3 is 17 amino acids long. This chain's CDR3 is CASSPGTGTNDFTEAFF. The CDR3 DNA reads TGTGCCAGCAGCCCGGGGACAGGGACTAATGATTTCACTGAAGCTTTCTTT.